There are many counts of the clone carrying this T cell receptor beta chain. The antigen is undetermined. These data belong to a study of T cells in Graves' hyperthyroidism and ophthalmopathy. Study-level results: Most thyroid clonotypes that were expanded above 0.001 also turned up in blood.

The CDR3 has 16 residues. V gave up 3 bases and J gave up 0 bases, with 13 bases separating them. Germline V gives CDR1 KGHSH, CDR2 LQKENI. Regions amplified from RNA transcripts were the TCR beta CDR3 regions. With the HTBI primer set, the TCR CDR3 went through a first round of RT-PCR. In TCRdb, the multiplex PCR reads were re-called with MiXCR into one record per CDR3 protein. This sample carries about 500,000 distinct CDR3 sequences, around an eighth of them seen once, and the ten largest clones take around 17%. This TCR came from a woman aged 18-30 years with Graves' hyperthyroidism. The sample comprised blood. V gene TRBV18 combines with J gene TRBJ2-3; tentative D call: TRBD2 (5 bases). The CDR3 protein is CASSPLETGSTDTQYF. The CDR3 DNA follows: TGTGCCAGCTCACCCCTCGAGACGGGGAGCACAGATACGCAGTATTTT.